Below, 30 T cell receptor beta chains from the same sample are listed, as sequenced in a study of cytomegalovirus exposure and HLA in healthy donors. The PCR contained 60 Vbeta and 13 Jbeta primers. Libraries were prepared by immunoSEQ multiplex PCR; TCRdb keeps only in-frame clonotypes and omits some of them. The sample has roughly 170,000 clones; roughly 80% are singletons. Specimen: PBMCs. Every receptor here comes from a man in his thirties or forties in good health and CMV-seropositive.

This clone was observed a few times. The chain links TRBV6-9 to TRBJ1-3; D remains unclear. CDR1 is MNHGY and CDR2 is SVAAGI in the germline V gene. This CDR3 spans 11 amino acids. Trimming took off 4 bases at V and 8 bases at J, with 6 bases between the two ends. CDR3 sequence: CASSCEDTIYF. In DNA form, the CDR3 reads TGTGCCAGCAGTTGTGAGGACACCATATATTTT.

The V and J genes are TRBV19 and TRBJ1-2; 12 bases are shared with TRBD1. Germline V gene data show CDR1 as LNHDA and CDR2 as SQIVND (reference sequence). The CDR3 has 16 amino acids. Trimming cost V 10 bases and J 4 bases; bases outside gene matches: 13. The CDR3 nucleotides read TGTGCCACCTCAAGGGACAGGGGGCGCGTAGGCTATGGCTACACCTTC. Its translation: CATSRDRGRVGYGYTF.

The chain has TRBV19 and TRBJ2-7; 8 bases are shared with TRBD1. Losses at the gene ends were 3 bases for V and 3 bases for J; bases not matched to a gene: 1. The CDR3 extends over 13 amino acids. CDR1 LNHDA and CDR2 SQIVND come from the germline V gene (reference sequence). The CDR3 loop is CASSMDRDYEQYF. The CDR3 DNA follows: TGTGCCAGTAGTATGGACAGGGACTACGAGCAGTACTTC.

The chain employs TRBV30 and TRBJ2-7; 7 nucleotides align to TRBD1. CDR3 length: 13 residues. From germline, CDR1 is GTSNPN and CDR2 SVGIG (reference sequence). With V trimmed by 4 bases and J by 5 bases, 8 bases remained unmatched. CDR3 protein: CAWTVRGLNEQYF. DNA of the CDR3: TGTGCCTGGACGGTGAGGGGGCTTAACGAGCAGTACTTC.

This chain connects TRBV2 to TRBJ2-1, with D possibly being TRBD2 (5 bases). This CDR3 has 14 residues. Trimming pared 2 bases from V and 8 bases from J, leaving 13 bases between. Germline V lookup: CDR1 SNHLY, CDR2 FYNNEI. For the CDR3, the DNA is TGTGCCAGCAGTGAATTACTAGTTCGTCATGAGCAGTTCTTC. Its protein product is CASSELLVRHEQFF.

The chain couples TRBV25-1 to TRBJ1-2; D uncertain. Trimming stripped 4 bases from V and 1 base from J, with 7 bases between. CDR3 length equals 13 residues. CDR1 MGHDK and CDR2 SYGVNS come from the germline V gene. The DNA for the CDR3 is TGTGCCAGCAGTGCCCGGGGTAACTATGGCTACACCTTC. This translates into CASSARGNYGYTF.

The chain couples TRBV6-5 to TRBJ2-3, with D hard to call. The germline gives CDR1 MNHEY, CDR2 SVGAGI. Trimming left V 4 bases short and J 3 bases short, with 2 bases between. The CDR3 has 11 residues. This CDR3 is CASSSTDTQYF. The CDR3 nucleotides read TGTGCCAGCAGTTCGACAGATACGCAGTATTTT.

About this clone itself: At one of its ends the junction is not consistent with the germline gene, which may arise from a read error. The chain joins TRBV9 to TRBJ2-5; D not certain. The J call may be incorrect, as the DNA end agrees better with TRBJ2-7. CDR1 and CDR2 (germline): SGDLS, YYNGEE. The CDR3 totals 11 residues. The CDR3 protein is CASSASSEQYF. The DNA of the CDR3 is TGTGCCAGCAGCGCATCCTCCGAGCAGTACTTC.

This clone was seen only a few times. The chain joins TRBV4-2 to TRBJ2-1; TRBD2 agrees at 7 bases. In germline, CDR1 is LGHNA, CDR2 YNFKEQ. The length of the CDR3 is 16 residues. V lost 0 bases, J lost 2 bases, and 4 bases stayed unmatched. The CDR3 region is CASSQDDGLAYNEQFF. The CDR3 DNA follows: TGTGCCAGCAGCCAAGATGACGGACTAGCCTACAATGAGCAGTTCTTC.

CDR3 sequence reads: CASSQLQNTEAFF. The CDR3 nucleotides read TGTGCCAGCAGCCAATTACAGAACACTGAAGCTTTCTTT. The rearrangement links TRBV14 to TRBJ1-1; no firm D call. Trimming stripped 2 bases from V and 1 base from J, with 5 bases between. From germline, CDR1 is SGHDN and CDR2 FVKESK. There are 13 residues in the CDR3.

V and J are TRBV28 and TRBJ1-5, with 7 bases lining up with TRBD1. The trim removed 5 bases at V and 2 bases at J, leaving 12 bases unmatched. This CDR3 region has 17 residues. CDR1 is MDHEN, CDR2 SYDVKM, per germline. CDR3 nucleotides: TGTGCCAGCAGTCTCAACAGGGGAACAGGCGGCAATCAGCCCCAGCATTTT. Translated, it gives CASSLNRGTGGNQPQHF.

J is TRBJ2-3 and V is TRBV6-1; 7 bases align to TRBD1. Per germline, CDR1 MNHNS and CDR2 SASEGT. The CDR3 consists of 16 residues. The J segment lost 7 bases and the V segment lost 0 bases, leaving 10 bases of the junction unmatched. The CDR3 DNA reads TGTGCCAGCAGTGAAGCGTGGACAGGATCCGTAAATACGCAGTATTTT. It encodes CASSEAWTGSVNTQYF.

V is TRBV9 and J is TRBJ2-1; D is uncertain. Germline CDR1 and CDR2: SGDLS and YYNGEE. V was shortened by 4 bases and J by 4 bases, with 12 bases between the two germline ends. CDR3 length: 14 residues. The CDR3 bases are TGTGCCAGCAGCCGAACCCCAGATTACAATGAGCAGTTCTTC. It is translated as CASSRTPDYNEQFF.

The chain employs TRBV9 and TRBJ1-1, with D perhaps TRBD1 (6 bases). The germline V and J ends were trimmed by 4 bases and 0 bases, with 16 bases remaining between them. The CDR3 has 16 residues. Germline CDR1 is SGDLS and CDR2 is YYNGEE. CDR3 residues: CASSSGVGYMNTEAFF. CDR3 DNA sequence: TGTGCCAGCAGCTCAGGGGTAGGGTACATGAACACTGAAGCTTTCTTT.

V usage is TRBV5-1 and J usage is TRBJ2-2, with D tentatively TRBD1 (6 bases). V lost 1 base and J lost 3, with 10 bases in between. The CDR3 is 15 amino acids. In germline, CDR1 is SGHRS, CDR2 YFSETQ. In DNA, the CDR3 is TGCGCCAGCAGCTTGCGTCAGGGGTACACCGGGGAGCTGTTTTTT. It codes for CASSLRQGYTGELFF. Together with reference TRBV5-1 and TRBJ2-2, the CDR3 gives the full variable domain: KAGVTQTPRYLIKTRGQQVTLSCSPISGHRSVSWYQQTPGQGLQFLFEYFSETQRNKGNFPGRFSGRQFSNSRSEMNVSTLELGDSALYLCASSLRQGYTGELFFGEGSRLTVL.

The chain employs TRBV5-1 and TRBJ2-7; D is possibly TRBD2 (7 bases). The CDR3 sequence is 15 residues long. Germline V lookup: CDR1 SGHRS, CDR2 YFSETQ. The V end was cut by 3 bases, the J end by 1 base, with 14 bases between. The CDR3 here is CASSWGGGSSYEQYF. The CDR3 DNA reads TGCGCCAGCAGCTGGGGAGGGGGTTCTTCCTACGAGCAGTACTTC.

This sequence joins TRBV12-5 and TRBJ1-6; D is ambiguous. The CDR3 is made up of 16 amino acids. V lost 5 bases and J 9 bases, leaving 20 bases between the germline ends. Germline V gene sequence: CDR1 LGHNT, CDR2 FRNRAP. The CDR3 loop reads CASGPERPSFSSPLHF. Written as DNA, the CDR3 is TGTGCTAGTGGTCCTGAGAGGCCGTCGTTTTCTTCACCCCTCCACTTT.

V usage is TRBV11-2 and J usage is TRBJ2-5; TRBD2 matches 13 bases. The junction had 5 bases not matched to a gene; V was cut back by 3 bases and J by 4 bases. The germline CDR1 and CDR2 sequences are SGHAT and FQNNGV. This CDR3 contains 16 residues. The CDR3 sequence: CASSFGLAGVTETQYF. In nucleotides, the CDR3 is TGTGCCAGCAGCTTCGGACTAGCGGGAGTAACAGAGACCCAGTACTTC.

This clone was seen once. This chain joins TRBV6-6 and TRBJ2-7; a weak D match, TRBD2 (6 bases). Germline-derived CDR1 and CDR2 are MNHNY and SVGAGI (reference sequence). There are 14 residues in the CDR3. Trimming cost V 4 bases and J 7 bases, with 17 bases left between them. As DNA, the CDR3 is TGTGCCAGCAGTTCGGGACTCCTCGGTAGGGAGCAGTACTTC. This translates into CASSSGLLGREQYF.

The chain employs TRBV7-2 and TRBJ2-5, with D possibly being TRBD2 (6 bases). CDR3 length equals 13 residues. Germline V gene lookup returns CDR1 SGHTA and CDR2 FQGNSA. The germline V and J ends were trimmed by 1 base and 4 bases, with 7 bases remaining between them. The CDR3 region has the DNA TGTGCCAGCAGCTTAGTCGGGGGAGAGACCCAGTACTTC. Its protein is CASSLVGGETQYF.

The chain combines TRBV10-3 with TRBJ2-7; the match to TRBD1 covers 8 bases. CDR1 and CDR2 (germline): ENHRY, SYGVKD. This CDR3 is built from 12 residues. V was clipped by 6 bases and J by 7 bases; unmatched bases: 5. This chain's CDR3 is CAISRQGPEQYF. CDR3 in DNA: TGTGCCATCAGCCGACAGGGGCCTGAGCAGTACTTC.

The chain employs TRBV6-1 and TRBJ1-5; D is possibly TRBD1 (6 bases). From germline, CDR1 is MNHNS and CDR2 SASEGT. The ends were cut back, 1 base at V and 5 bases at J, with 12 bases in the middle. The CDR3 has 15 amino acids. The DNA of the CDR3 is TGTGCCAGCAGTGAAGACAGGGAACTGGATCAGCCCCAGCATTTT. Translation gives CASSEDRELDQPQHF.

The table lists this clone with a few counts. The chain couples TRBV7-2 to TRBJ2-2; TRBD2 is a possible D gene (6 bases). The CDR3 totals 16 residues. Germline CDR1 is SGHTA and CDR2 is FQGNSA. Trimming removed 1 base from V and 4 bases from J, with 13 bases in between. The CDR3 DNA reads TGTGCCAGCAGCTTAGTCCTCGGGAGCATCACCGGGGAGCTGTTTTTT. Translated, it gives CASSLVLGSITGELFF.

Details on this clone: The sample contains more than one DNA sequence encoding this CDR3. The CDR3 DNA reads as TGTGCCAGCGGGGCGGACGGAGCCTACGAGCAGTACTTC. Encoded protein: CASGADGAYEQYF. The chain is built from TRBV6-1 and TRBJ2-7; TRBD1 is a possible D gene (5 bases). V was cut by 8 bases and J by 2 bases, with 13 bases left in between. The CDR3 has 13 amino acids. Germline assignment: CDR1 MNHNS and CDR2 SASEGT.

The rearrangement uses TRBV18 and TRBJ2-7; TRBD1 might be the D (5 bases). Trimming left V 3 bases short and J 1 base short, with 16 bases between. The CDR3 runs 16 residues. Germline CDR1 and CDR2: KGHSH and LQKENI. DNA for the CDR3: TGTGCCAGCTCACCCGTTCCGGGCAGGGTTTCCTACGAGCAGTACTTC. This sequence encodes CASSPVPGRVSYEQYF.

This clone is a singleton in its sample. This chain joins TRBV18 and TRBJ1-2, with D possibly TRBD1 on 6 matching bases. The germline V gene encodes CDR1 KGHSH and CDR2 LQKENI. Trimming removed 1 base from V and 0 bases from J, with 9 bases in between. The CDR3 runs to 15 residues. Here the CDR3 DNA reads TGTGCCAGCTCACCACAGGACAGCGCTAACTATGGCTACACCTTC. The encoded protein is CASSPQDSANYGYTF.

The V call is TRBV29-1, the J call TRBJ2-1, with 7 bases aligning to TRBD1. After removal of 4 bases from V and 3 bases from J, the junction contained 6 bases not matched to a gene. Germline V gene data show CDR1 as SQVTM and CDR2 as ANQGSEA. This CDR3 is built from 14 residues. The CDR3 bases are TGCAGCGTTGGCAGGGGGAGCGACTACAATGAGCAGTTCTTC. Protein: CSVGRGSDYNEQFF.

The chain is built from TRBV14 and TRBJ2-1; 9 bases match TRBD2. Germline CDR1 SGHDN, CDR2 FVKESK. The CDR3 spans 15 residues. V lost 4 bases, J lost 8 bases, and 9 bases stayed unmatched. CDR3 amino acids: CASSREAGGRDEQFF. The CDR3 DNA follows: TGTGCCAGCAGCCGGGAGGCGGGGGGGCGGGATGAGCAGTTCTTC. The variable domain in full, with the rest retrieved from reference TRBV14 and TRBJ2-1, is EAGVTQFPSHSVIEKGQTVTLRCDPISGHDNLYWYRRVMGKEIKFLLHFVKESKQDESGMPNNRFLAERTGGTYSTLKVQPAELEDSGVYFCASSREAGGRDEQFFGPGTRLTVL.

The chain is built from TRBV5-1 and TRBJ2-3, with TRBD1 matching over 9 bases. Germline CDR1 reads SGHRS; CDR2 reads YFSETQ. J was trimmed by 4 bases and V by 0 bases; bases with no gene match: 0. The CDR3 has 14 residues. CDR3 in DNA: TGCGCCAGCAGCTTGGGGACAGGGGCAGATACGCAGTATTTT. Its protein product is CASSLGTGADTQYF.

Comment on this clone: At one end the junction does not follow the germline gene, possibly because of a read error. The rearrangement uses TRBV7-9 and TRBJ2-3; 10 nucleotides agree with TRBD2. The CDR3 loop spans 16 amino acids. Germline V gives CDR1 SEHNR, CDR2 FQNEAQ (reference sequence). The CDR3 loop reads CSSSFFTSGDTDTQYF. CDR3 DNA: TGTTCCAGCAGCTTCTTTACTAGCGGGGACACAGATACGCAGTATTTT.